The next 18 T cell receptor beta chains were all read from a single sample in a study of a mutant IDH1 vaccine in newly diagnosed glioma. Antigens for these TCRs are unknown. Documented time point: week 47, end of study. One vaccine dose held 300 ug of mutant IDH1 20-mer peptide and came with topical imiquimod. The table came from immunoSEQ multiplex PCR; TCRdb's copy has only in-frame clones and leaves some out. The table records roughly 86,000 clones, 75% to 90% of them present only once. Here the sequenced sample was PBMCs, taken from a glioma patient whose treatment included an IDH1 peptide vaccine. Every receptor here comes from a middle-aged man with glioma.

This clone has just a few counts. J is TRBJ1-4 and V is TRBV30, with a possible D match to TRBD1 (5 bases). Trimming took off 3 bases at V and 8 bases at J, with 16 bases between the two ends. This CDR3 region has 14 residues. From germline, CDR1 is GTSNPN and CDR2 SVGIG (reference sequence). DNA for the CDR3: TGTGCCTGGAGCCCCGGGACGGCGACGGAAAAACTGTTTTTT. This encodes CAWSPGTATEKLFF.

The sample holds a few counts of this clone. This sequence joins TRBV4-1 and TRBJ1-6; 7 bases align to TRBD1. CDR3 length: 16 residues. V lost 1 base, J lost 6 bases, and 6 bases stayed unmatched. Looked up from germline, CDR1 is MGHRA and CDR2 is YSYEKL. DNA of the CDR3: TGCGCCAGCAGCCAAGTCTCGGCAGGGGGTAATTCACCCCTCCACTTT. As protein: CASSQVSAGGNSPLHF.

The gene calls are TRBV29-1 and TRBJ2-4, with 10 bases lining up with TRBD1. CDR3 length equals 15 residues. Trimming at V came to 4 bases and at J to 0 bases, leaving 3 bases not matched to a gene. Germline CDR1 is SQVTM and CDR2 is ANQGSEA. In nucleotides, the CDR3 is TGCAGCGTTGTTCGGACAGGGGGAGCCAAAAACATTCAGTACTTC. This translates into CSVVRTGGAKNIQYF.

The CDR3 loop is CASSISSSGNTIYF. For the CDR3, the DNA is TGTGCCAGTAGTATCTCCTCCTCTGGAAACACCATATATTTT. J is TRBJ1-3 and V is TRBV19; D is uncertain. V was cut by 3 bases and J by 0 bases, with 6 bases left in between. The CDR3 has 14 residues. CDR1 LNHDA and CDR2 SQIVND come from the germline V gene (reference sequence).

Regarding this clone: The same CDR3 also results from other DNA sequences found in this sample. This chain connects TRBV15 to TRBJ1-1, with D hard to call. The V end lost 3 bases, the J end lost 3 bases, and 5 bases lay between the germline ends. This CDR3 has 12 residues. Looked up from germline, CDR1 is LNHNV and CDR2 is YYDKDF (reference sequence). DNA of the CDR3: TGTGCCACCAGCAGTGGGTACACTGAAGCTTTCTTT. It is translated as CATSSGYTEAFF.

This clone appeared a single time. This chain uses TRBV7-2 with TRBJ2-3, with 9 bases lining up with TRBD2. Germline V gene lookup returns CDR1 SGHTA and CDR2 FQGNSA. Trimming at V came to 5 bases and at J to 1 base, leaving 10 bases not matched to a gene. The CDR3 runs 17 residues. The CDR3 reads CASSPLGPSGGTDTQYF. CDR3 in DNA: TGTGCCAGCAGCCCCTTGGGGCCTAGCGGGGGCACAGATACGCAGTATTTT.

The gene calls are TRBV9 and TRBJ2-3, with 12 bases lining up with TRBD2. The germline V gene encodes CDR1 SGDLS and CDR2 YYNGEE. CDR3 length equals 16 residues. Unmatched junction bases numbered 7, after V lost 0 bases and J lost 8 bases. CDR3 nucleotides: TGTGCCAGCAGCGTAGTATCTAGCGGGGGGGCCGGTACGCAGTATTTT. It specifies CASSVVSSGGAGTQYF. The whole variable domain, remainder taken from reference TRBV9 and TRBJ2-3, is DSGVTQTPKHLITATGQRVTLRCSPRSGDLSVYWYQQSLDQGLQFLIQYYNGEERAKGNILERFSAQQFPDLHSELNLSSLELGDSALYFCASSVVSSGGAGTQYFGPGTRLTVL.

V usage is TRBV5-1 and J usage is TRBJ2-5; the D gene is possibly TRBD2 (5 bases). The J call may be mistaken, given a closer DNA end match to TRBJ2-7. There are 12 residues in the CDR3. Germline loops: CDR1 SGHRS, CDR2 YFSETQ. CDR3 loop: CASSESGYEQYF. The CDR3, as DNA: TGCGCCAGTAGTGAGAGCGGTTACGAGCAGTACTTC.

The chain employs TRBV7-2 and TRBJ2-1; D is unresolved. The CDR3 runs to 13 residues. Germline V CDR1 and CDR2: SGHTA, FQGNSA. V shed 5 bases and J shed 3 bases, with 8 bases lying between them. CDR3 DNA: TGTGCCAGCAGCCTCCCGTACTACAATGAGCAGTTCTTC. Its translation is CASSLPYYNEQFF.

The genes are TRBV4-2 and TRBJ2-1, with TRBD2 identical over 9 bases. Germline CDR1 reads LGHNA; CDR2 reads YNFKEQ. This CDR3 has 15 residues. V lost 4 bases to trimming and J lost 9 bases; unmatched junction nucleotides: 10. The CDR3: CASSPGERGVGEQFF. CDR3 in DNA: TGTGCCAGCAGCCCCGGGGAGCGGGGGGTTGGTGAGCAGTTCTTC.

This chain joins TRBV5-1 and TRBJ2-5, with D perhaps given as TRBD1 or TRBD2 (5 bases each). The CDR3 is 13 residues long. V was shortened by 1 base and J by 6 bases, with 10 bases between the two germline ends. Germline V gene data show CDR1 as SGHRS and CDR2 as YFSETQ. The CDR3: CASSLRGAQTQYF. The CDR3 DNA reads as TGCGCCAGCAGCTTGCGAGGGGCTCAGACCCAGTACTTC.

CDR3 loop: CASRTDGTDTQYF. CDR3 DNA: TGTGCCAGCAGAACTGACGGCACAGATACGCAGTATTTT. The chain couples TRBV2 to TRBJ2-3; D not resolved. The CDR3 length is 13 residues. Trimming left V 6 bases short and J 1 base short, with 8 bases between. Germline CDR1 and CDR2: SNHLY and FYNNEI.

J is TRBJ2-7 and V is TRBV7-2, with TRBD2 as a possible D gene (6 bases). CDR1 is SGHTA and CDR2 is FQGNSA in the germline V gene. Trimming cost V 4 bases and J 4 bases, with 17 bases left between them. The CDR3 covers 15 residues. The CDR3 protein is CASSSGLLARYEQYF. Written as DNA, the CDR3 is TGTGCCAGCAGCTCAGGTCTCCTAGCGCGGTACGAGCAGTACTTC.

The chain combines TRBV30 with TRBJ1-5, with D unclear. Germline V gives CDR1 GTSNPN, CDR2 SVGIG (reference sequence). The length of the CDR3 is 14 residues. V lost 0 bases and J lost 4, with 10 bases in between. The CDR3: CAWSVRAGNQPQHF. The DNA for the CDR3 is TGTGCCTGGAGTGTACGGGCAGGTAATCAGCCCCAGCATTTT. Looking up the rest from reference TRBV30 and TRBJ1-5 gives the full variable domain: SQTIHQWPATLVQPVGSPLSLECTVEGTSNPNLYWYRQAAGRGLQLLFYSVGIGQISSEVPQNLSASRPQDRQFILSSKKLLLSDSGFYLCAWSVRAGNQPQHFGDGTRLSIL.

The chain recombines TRBV2 with TRBJ2-4; 7 bases are shared with TRBD2. This CDR3 spans 16 amino acids. The V gene's germline CDR1 is SNHLY and CDR2 FYNNEI. J gave up 3 bases and V 6 bases, and 11 bases lay outside the gene matches. CDR3 in DNA: TGTGCCAGCAGCGGCGGCTCCTGGGGGGGCAAAAACATTCAGTACTTC. Amino acid sequence: CASSGGSWGGKNIQYF.

The CDR3 DNA reads TGTGCCAGCAGCTCTGACAGGCCTTTAGGTAGCACAGATACGCAGTATTTT. It specifies CASSSDRPLGSTDTQYF. The rearrangement links TRBV5-4 to TRBJ2-3; possible D gene TRBD1, 6 bases. Germline V CDR1 and CDR2: SGHNT, YYREEE (reference sequence). V was cut by 3 bases and J by 0 bases, with 17 bases left in between. The CDR3 covers 17 residues.

The chain combines TRBV9 with TRBJ1-1, with a possible D match to TRBD1 (5 bases). CDR1 and CDR2 (germline): SGDLS, YYNGEE. With 0 bases removed from V and 0 bases from J, the gap between germline ends came to 12 bases. This CDR3 has 16 residues. CDR3 residues: CASSVAIGALNTEAFF. CDR3 in DNA: TGTGCCAGCAGCGTAGCTATAGGGGCCTTGAACACTGAAGCTTTCTTT.

This chain connects TRBV9 to TRBJ1-2; 11 positions match TRBD1. Germline loops: CDR1 SGDLS, CDR2 YYNGEE. The CDR3 length is 15 residues. Trimming took 0 bases from V and 7 from J; bases not matched to a gene: 5. CDR3 residues: CASSVGTGGDRGYTF. The CDR3 DNA sequence: TGTGCCAGCAGCGTAGGGACAGGGGGCGATCGTGGCTACACCTTC. Full variable domain (missing parts from reference TRBV9 and TRBJ1-2): DSGVTQTPKHLITATGQRVTLRCSPRSGDLSVYWYQQSLDQGLQFLIQYYNGEERAKGNILERFSAQQFPDLHSELNLSSLELGDSALYFCASSVGTGGDRGYTFGSGTRLTVV.